This T cell receptor (beta chain) came from a study of cytomegalovirus exposure and HLA in healthy donors. On this clone itself: Its antigen is still unknown.

Those who donated were healthy bone marrow donors. Points from the study as a whole: Cytomegalovirus-associated status was assigned to about 150 TCR beta chains.

The study ran its PCR with 60 Vbeta and 13 Jbeta primers. Method: immunoSEQ multiplex PCR; TCRdb's copy keeps in-frame clones and lacks some. The sample lists 95,000 to 150,000 clones, 74% occurring once. This CDR3 spans 15 amino acids. Trimming removed 0 bases at V and 0 bases at J, with 9 bases between. The germline CDR1 and CDR2 sequences are SGHRS and YFSETQ. The receptor comes from a middle-aged man in good health and CMV-seropositive. The sequencing input was PBMCs. This chain links TRBV5-1 with TRBJ1-1, with D perhaps TRBD1 (6 bases). The CDR3 protein is CASSLDPGVNTEAFF. CDR3 sequence (DNA): TGCGCCAGCAGCTTGGACCCAGGGGTGAACACTGAAGCTTTCTTT.